This T cell receptor beta chain was sequenced for a study of T cells in localized non-small cell lung cancer. Study-level points and caveats: Analysis by sequencing included only one tumor region, so heterogeneity remains possible.

The table came from immunoSEQ multiplex PCR; TCRdb's copy has only in-frame clones and leaves some out. This repertoire shows some 50,000 clones, around 86% found once; its top ten account for 15% to 20%. This clone was counted between two and nine times. Its antigen remains unidentified. Germline V lookup: CDR1 GTSNPN, CDR2 SVGIG (reference sequence). V lost 0 bases to trimming and J lost 7 bases, with 9 bases between them. The CDR3 runs 12 residues. This receptor was obtained from a female donor with stage II lung adenocarcinoma. The chain recombines TRBV30 with TRBJ1-2; D gene unclear. Sample: PBMCs, taken before any cancer treatment. CDR3 DNA sequence: TGTGCCTGGAGTGTAACGATGGGTGGCTACACCTTC. Encoded protein: CAWSVTMGGYTF. The variable domain in full, completed from reference TRBV30 and TRBJ1-2, reads SQTIHQWPATLVQPVGSPLSLECTVEGTSNPNLYWYRQAAGRGLQLLFYSVGIGQISSEVPQNLSASRPQDRQFILSSKKLLLSDSGFYLCAWSVTMGGYTFGSGTRLTVV.